A single sample is the source of the 30 T cell receptor beta chains below, sequenced in a study of blood T cell repertoires in COVID-19. The method was immunoSEQ multiplex PCR; TCRdb's version includes in-frame clones alone and lacks a portion of them. The sample gives roughly 150,000 clones, 75% to 90% of which show up once; about 4.2% is in the top ten. The sample consisted of peripheral blood. These receptors were obtained from a woman of 80 years or more with acute or convalescent COVID-19.

The chain joins TRBV6-5 to TRBJ2-7; D possibly corresponds to TRBD1 (5 bases). CDR1 MNHEY and CDR2 SVGAGI come from the germline V gene. Trimming removed 6 bases from V and 4 bases from J, with 19 bases in between. The CDR3 is 15 amino acids. The CDR3 spells CASSQGGVRKYEQYF. The CDR3 nucleotides are TGTGCCAGCAGCCAGGGTGGTGTAAGAAAATACGAGCAGTACTTC.

The CDR3 DNA follows: TGTGCCAGTTCAACCCCCGGGACAGGGTCGAGCAGGGCTTTCTTT. Translated, it gives CASSTPGTGSSRAFF. V usage is TRBV19 and J usage is TRBJ1-1, with 9 nucleotides matching TRBD1. CDR3 length: 15 residues. Per germline, CDR1 LNHDA and CDR2 SQIVND (reference sequence). The V segment lost 8 bases and the J segment 11 bases; nucleotides outside the gene matches: 18.

This clone was found a few times. The genes are TRBV5-5 and TRBJ2-7; 8 bases fit TRBD1. Germline V lookup: CDR1 SGHKS, CDR2 YYEKEE (reference sequence). After removal of 2 bases from V and 5 bases from J, the junction contained 6 bases not matched to a gene. This CDR3 spans 14 amino acids. This CDR3 reads CASSFRDRTDEQYF. The CDR3 DNA sequence: TGTGCCAGCAGCTTCCGGGACAGGACGGACGAGCAGTACTTC.

This chain links TRBV7-8 with TRBJ2-3; D possibly corresponds to TRBD2 (6 bases). V lost 5 bases, J lost 1 base, and 10 bases lay in between. Germline V gene data show CDR1 as SGHVS and CDR2 as FQNEAQ. The CDR3 spans 14 residues. The chain's CDR3 is CASSRRRGTDTQYF. CDR3 DNA: TGTGCCAGCAGCCGCCGGAGGGGCACAGATACGCAGTATTTT.

This clone was found once. The same CDR3 is also encoded by other DNA sequences in this sample. This sequence joins TRBV28 and TRBJ1-4; D is ambiguous. The CDR3 runs to 12 residues. The V end lost 7 bases, the J end lost 3 bases, and 6 bases lay between the germline ends. Germline V CDR1 and CDR2: MDHEN, SYDVKM. CDR3 DNA: TGTGCCAGCACTCTTCCTAATGAAAAACTGTTTTTT. It is translated as CASTLPNEKLFF.

V is TRBV4-1 and J is TRBJ2-2; D remains unclear. This CDR3 contains 15 residues. The V end was cut by 4 bases, the J end by 4 bases, with 13 bases between. Per the germline V gene, CDR1 is MGHRA and CDR2 is YSYEKL. Here the CDR3 reads CASSRVPVSTGELFF. CDR3 in DNA: TGCGCCAGCAGCCGCGTGCCCGTAAGCACCGGGGAGCTGTTTTTT.

The V and J genes are TRBV2 and TRBJ2-2; 10 bases are a match to TRBD1. The CDR3 runs 15 residues. The J segment lost 7 bases and the V segment lost 9 bases, leaving 11 bases of the junction unmatched. Germline-derived CDR1 and CDR2 are SNHLY and FYNNEI. The CDR3 loop is CARAGETGGVGELFF. The CDR3 nucleotides are TGTGCCAGGGCCGGAGAGACAGGGGGCGTCGGGGAGCTGTTTTTT.

The V gene is TRBV15, the J gene TRBJ2-2; D is unclear. The CDR3 spans 14 residues. Germline-derived CDR1 and CDR2 are LNHNV and YYDKDF (reference sequence). V shed 3 bases and J shed 4 bases, with 9 bases lying between them. The DNA for the CDR3 is TGTGCCACCAGCAGGGCCATCCGCACCGGGGAGCTGTTTTTT. As protein: CATSRAIRTGELFF.

The V call is TRBV27, the J call TRBJ2-5; D gene ambiguous. The V gene's germline CDR1 is MNHEY and CDR2 SMNVEV (reference sequence). The length of the CDR3 is 13 residues. V gave up 4 bases and J gave up 0 bases, with 6 bases separating them. The CDR3 DNA follows: TGTGCCAGCAGTTCCCAGTACCAAGAGACCCAGTACTTC. This sequence encodes CASSSQYQETQYF.

Only a few counts were recorded for this clone. The V call is TRBV11-1, the J call TRBJ2-3; 8 nucleotides agree with TRBD1. The germline V gene has CDR1 SGHAT and CDR2 FQDESV (reference sequence). V lost 5 bases to trimming and J lost 3 bases; unmatched junction nucleotides: 7. This CDR3 has 15 amino acids. The CDR3 bases are TGTGCCAGCAGCGACAGGGGTGTCAAGACAGATACGCAGTATTTT. Amino acids: CASSDRGVKTDTQYF.

The V gene is TRBV18, the J gene TRBJ2-7; a possible D gene is TRBD2 (6 bases). The CDR3 has 15 residues. V lost 2 bases to trimming and J lost 0 bases, with 11 bases between them. Per germline, CDR1 KGHSH and CDR2 LQKENI. The CDR3 DNA sequence: TGTGCCAGCTCACCAGGAGTCGGGAGCTCCTACGAGCAGTACTTC. The encoded protein is CASSPGVGSSYEQYF.

The chain has TRBV10-3 and TRBJ2-3, with a weak D call TRBD1 (7 bases). Trimming removed 5 bases from V and 3 bases from J, with 21 bases in between. There are 17 residues in the CDR3. CDR1 and CDR2 (germline): ENHRY, SYGVKD. Here the CDR3 DNA reads TGTGCCATCAGTTTAATCCGACAGGGCGGGAAGACAGATACGCAGTATTTT. Its protein product is CAISLIRQGGKTDTQYF.

This chain uses TRBV6-1 with TRBJ2-1; a possible D gene is TRBD2 (6 bases). The germline gives CDR1 MNHNS, CDR2 SASEGT. This CDR3 has 15 residues. The V end was cut by 3 bases, the J end by 4 bases, with 13 bases between. The CDR3 loop reads CASSESPAGYNEQFF. Written as DNA, the CDR3 is TGTGCCAGCAGTGAGAGTCCGGCGGGGTACAATGAGCAGTTCTTC.

This clone was seen a single time. V is TRBV11-2 and J is TRBJ2-7; no definite D call. Germline V lookup: CDR1 SGHAT, CDR2 FQNNGV. The CDR3 is made up of 12 amino acids. Trimming left V 1 base short and J 9 bases short, with 10 bases between. The CDR3 nucleotides read TGTGCCAGCAGCTTAGGGGTTAGCTCGCAGTACTTC. Protein product: CASSLGVSSQYF.

The V and J genes are TRBV28 and TRBJ2-1, with a weak D call TRBD1 (5 bases). The V end was cut by 6 bases, the J end by 6 bases, with 12 bases between. The CDR3 is 13 amino acids. Germline lookup yields CDR1 MDHEN and CDR2 SYDVKM. The CDR3 sequence is CASRETVFNEQFF. The DNA for the CDR3 is TGTGCCAGCAGAGAGACAGTATTCAATGAGCAGTTCTTC.

The rearrangement uses TRBV5-6 and TRBJ1-1; D uncertain. Trimming left V 0 bases short and J 10 bases short, with 16 bases between. CDR1 SGHDT and CDR2 YYEEEE come from the germline V gene. This CDR3 contains 14 residues. CDR3 region: CASSLASWKGGAFF. The CDR3 bases are TGTGCCAGCAGCTTGGCCTCTTGGAAAGGAGGAGCTTTCTTT.

The chain is built from TRBV10-2 and TRBJ2-7; 8 bases map to TRBD2. J was trimmed by 3 bases and V by 9 bases; bases with no gene match: 7. The CDR3 contains 13 residues. Germline assignment: CDR1 WSHSY and CDR2 SAAADI. Written as DNA, the CDR3 is TGCGCCAGTCACGCGGGGGGCTACTACGAGCAGTACTTC. Its translation is CASHAGGYYEQYF.

The chain links TRBV7-2 to TRBJ1-2; the D gene is possibly TRBD1 (6 bases). This CDR3 comprises 15 residues. CDR1 is SGHTA and CDR2 is FQGNSA in the germline V gene. V lost 5 bases to trimming and J lost 0 bases, with 13 bases between them. The CDR3 region has the DNA TGTGCCAGCAGCCCGCGGACAGCCGCTAACTATGGCTACACCTTC. Protein sequence: CASSPRTAANYGYTF.

This chain uses TRBV18 with TRBJ1-2; tentatively, D is TRBD1 (5 bases). V was trimmed by 3 bases and J by 7 bases, leaving 9 bases between them. This CDR3 comprises 12 residues. Germline loops: CDR1 KGHSH, CDR2 LQKENI. This CDR3 reads CASSPQGSGYTF. CDR3 sequence (DNA): TGTGCCAGCTCACCTCAGGGATCTGGCTACACCTTC.

This clone has just one count. The CDR3 protein is CATSDLHADRGLETQYF. CDR3 in DNA: TGTGCCACCAGTGATTTGCACGCAGACAGGGGCCTCGAGACCCAGTACTTC. The rearrangement links TRBV24-1 to TRBJ2-5, with TRBD1 identical over 8 bases. J was trimmed by 5 bases and V by 0 bases; bases with no gene match: 10. This CDR3 has 17 residues. In germline, CDR1 is KGHDR, CDR2 SFDVKD.

The rearrangement links TRBV29-1 to TRBJ2-2; tentatively, D is TRBD1 (5 bases). CDR1 and CDR2 from the germline V gene are SQVTM and ANQGSEA. The CDR3 length is 13 residues. V dropped 3 bases and J dropped 4 bases, with 9 bases sitting between them. Here the CDR3 reads CSVDRERTGELFF. The CDR3 DNA reads TGCAGCGTTGACAGGGAACGCACCGGGGAGCTGTTTTTT.

The chain is built from TRBV28 and TRBJ2-1, with 8 bases identical to TRBD2. There are 14 residues in the CDR3. Germline-derived CDR1 and CDR2 are MDHEN and SYDVKM. V trimming: 6 bases; J trimming: 4 bases; junction bases outside the gene matches: 5. CDR3: CASSPGGGYNEQFF. The CDR3 DNA sequence: TGTGCCAGCAGCCCCGGGGGGGGATACAATGAGCAGTTCTTC. Drawing the rest from reference TRBV28 and TRBJ2-1, the complete variable domain is DVKVTQSSRYLVKRTGEKVFLECVQDMDHENMFWYRQDPGLGLRLIYFSYDVKMKEKGDIPEGYSVSREKKERFSLILESASTNQTSMYLCASSPGGGYNEQFFGPGTRLTVL.

Only one count was recorded for this clone. The chain is built from TRBV10-1 and TRBJ2-7; D is unclear. The germline CDR1 and CDR2 sequences are WNHNN and SYGVQD (reference sequence). The CDR3 covers 12 residues. V lost 2 bases to trimming and J lost 3 bases, with 5 bases between them. The DNA of the CDR3 is TGCGCCAGCAGTGAGAACAACTACGAGCAGTACTTC. It specifies CASSENNYEQYF.

The J gene is TRBJ2-5, the V gene TRBV6-5, with TRBD1 as a possible D gene (6 bases). The V end was cut by 7 bases, the J end by 4 bases, with 19 bases between. The V gene's germline CDR1 is MNHEY and CDR2 SVGAGI. The CDR3 covers 15 residues. CDR3 sequence: CASKSWLGGRETQYF. The CDR3 DNA follows: TGTGCCAGCAAATCCTGGCTAGGGGGTCGAGAGACCCAGTACTTC.

In its sample, this clone was seen once. CDR3: CASSPPGGSTDTQYF. The CDR3 nucleotides read TGTGCCAGCTCACCACCAGGGGGCAGCACAGATACGCAGTATTTT. The chain uses TRBV18 and TRBJ2-3; 7 bases map to TRBD1. This CDR3 is 15 amino acids long. CDR1 is KGHSH and CDR2 is LQKENI in the germline V gene. Trimming took 0 bases from V and 0 from J; bases not matched to a gene: 0.

The V gene is TRBV5-4, the J gene TRBJ2-1, with D uncertain. CDR3 length: 15 residues. Trimming stripped 3 bases from V and 4 bases from J, with 14 bases between. From germline, CDR1 is SGHNT and CDR2 YYREEE (reference sequence). CDR3 amino acids: CASSSRDKTYNEQFF. The DNA for the CDR3 is TGTGCCAGCAGCTCTCGAGACAAAACTTACAATGAGCAGTTCTTC.

The V and J genes are TRBV5-6 and TRBJ2-5; D might be TRBD2 (5 bases). The CDR3 loop spans 13 amino acids. Looked up from germline, CDR1 is SGHDT and CDR2 is YYEEEE. Trimming shortened V by 3 bases and J by 4 bases, and 10 bases separated the two germline ends. This chain's CDR3 is CASSWERAETQYF. Written as DNA, the CDR3 is TGTGCCAGCAGCTGGGAGAGGGCAGAGACCCAGTACTTC.

The V call is TRBV27, the J call TRBJ2-3; D ambiguous. The CDR3 consists of 12 residues. CDR1 is MNHEY and CDR2 is SMNVEV in the germline V gene (reference sequence). Trimming removed 3 bases at V and 9 bases at J, with 10 bases between. CDR3 amino acids: CASSFPYRTQYF. CDR3 nucleotide sequence: TGTGCCAGCAGTTTCCCCTACCGGACGCAGTATTTT.

The chain combines TRBV19 with TRBJ2-1; 7 bases map to TRBD2. The CDR3 is 15 residues long. The V gene end was trimmed by 4 bases and the J gene end by 12 bases; junction bases not matched to a gene: 15. Germline CDR1 and CDR2: LNHDA and SQIVND (reference sequence). CDR3 sequence (DNA): TGTGCCAGTAGTACGTTCGGGATTGGCTCGGGGGGGCAGTTCTTC. Protein sequence: CASSTFGIGSGGQFF.

The chain joins TRBV19 to TRBJ1-1, with D maybe TRBD1 (5 bases). CDR1 is LNHDA, CDR2 SQIVND, per germline (reference sequence). CDR3 size: 13 residues. Trimming stripped 1 base from V and 8 bases from J, with 11 bases between. The CDR3 sequence: CASSIGPGREAFF. The CDR3 DNA reads as TGTGCCAGTAGTATAGGTCCAGGGAGGGAAGCTTTCTTT.